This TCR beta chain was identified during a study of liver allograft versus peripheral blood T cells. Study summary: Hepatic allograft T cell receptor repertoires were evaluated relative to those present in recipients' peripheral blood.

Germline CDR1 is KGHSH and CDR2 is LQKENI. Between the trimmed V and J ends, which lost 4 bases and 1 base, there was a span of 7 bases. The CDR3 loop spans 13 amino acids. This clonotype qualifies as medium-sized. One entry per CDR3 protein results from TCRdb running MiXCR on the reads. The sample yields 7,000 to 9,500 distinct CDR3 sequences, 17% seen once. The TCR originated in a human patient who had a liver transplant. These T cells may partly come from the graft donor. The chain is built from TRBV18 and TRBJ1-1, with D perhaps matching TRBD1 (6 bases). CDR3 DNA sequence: TGTGCCAGCTCACAGGGACAGAACACTGAAGCTTTCTTT. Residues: CASSQGQNTEAFF.